This T cell receptor beta chain is from a study of T-cell reconstitution after alpha-beta-depleted transplantation in children. Construction of the TCRbeta library involved unique molecular identifiers. TCRdb processed the PCR reads anew with MiXCR; each CDR3 protein has one entry. Among 700,000 to 850,000 distinct CDR3 sequences, under 20% were seen once, and the ten largest hold around 5.3%. Study-wide results and caveats: After one year, T-cell counts and TCRbeta diversity mostly came from new T cells. Several hundred graft clones that had expanded were reportedly the source of alpha-beta T cells about two months after transplant.

As to this clonotype: The antigen remains unidentified.

Trimming stripped 2 bases from V and 5 bases from J, with 10 bases between. CDR1 and CDR2 (germline): SQVTM, ANQGSEA. The CDR3 extends over 12 amino acids. The chain couples TRBV29-1 to TRBJ2-7; D uncertain. The TCR originated in a male patient younger than 18 who had a stem cell transplant for acute lymphoblastic leukemia, so the T cells may come from the graft donor. The sequencing used PBMCs, mostly from graft donor cells, collected 360 days after TCRalphabeta/CD19-depleted stem cell transplant. The CDR3 region is CSVEKGPDEQYF. The CDR3, as DNA: TGCAGCGTTGAAAAGGGTCCCGACGAGCAGTACTTC.